This T cell receptor (beta chain) was profiled in a study of blood T cell repertoires in COVID-19. Profiling relied on immunoSEQ multiplex PCR, and the TCRdb table lists in-frame clones only, not all of them. This table holds 250,000 to 350,000 clones, approximately 86% found once. This CDR3 is built from 16 residues. Germline CDR1 reads MGHRA; CDR2 reads YSYEKL. The V and J ends lost 5 bases and 4 bases, in that order; junction bases with no gene match: 9. The chain has TRBV4-1 and TRBJ2-3, with TRBD1 identical over 10 bases. The receptor comes from a man aged 18 to 29 with active or convalescent COVID-19. Sequenced input: peripheral blood. The CDR3 coding sequence is TGCGCCAGCAGCTCTTACGACAGGGGGCGGCCAGATACGCAGTATTTT. Encoded protein: CASSSYDRGRPDTQYF.